The rows below give T cell receptor beta chains drawn from one sample of a study of T cells in Graves' hyperthyroidism and ophthalmopathy. TCRdb passed the multiplex PCR reads through MiXCR, listing each CDR3 protein once. Among about 770,000 distinct CDR3 sequences listed, around 20% were seen once. The sequenced material came from blood. These receptors originate from a woman in her forties or fifties with Graves' hyperthyroidism that later progressed to Graves' ophthalmopathy. The CDR3 runs from the conserved cysteine through the conserved F or W. The order of the fields is V gene, D gene, CDR3 length, clone size, J gene, CDR3 protein, CDR3 DNA. D genes are given only for firm matches. Where a row states a size, it is once, few, many or the class of an expanded clone; other rows omit it.

V: TRBV6-2/TRBV6-3; D: TRBD1; length: 15; size: NA; J: TRBJ2-4; CDR3: CTSTEDRVIKNIQYF; DNA: TGTACCAGCACCGAGGACAGGGTTATCAAAAACATTCAGTACTTC
V: TRBV20-1; D: NA; length: 14; size: few; J: TRBJ1-1; CDR3: CSARDGQSNTEAFF; DNA: TGCAGTGCTCGAGACGGACAGTCGAACACTGAAGCTTTCTTT
V: TRBV5-6; D: NA; length: 13; size: NA; J: TRBJ2-5; CDR3: CASSWNLQETQYF; DNA: TGTGCCAGCAGCTGGAACTTGCAAGAGACCCAGTACTTC
V: TRBV20-1; D: TRBD1; length: 14; size: many; J: TRBJ2-1; CDR3: CSAQDRGAYNEQFF; DNA: TGCAGTGCACAGGACAGGGGGGCCTACAATGAGCAGTTCTTC
V: TRBV18; D: NA; length: 18; size: many; J: TRBJ2-1; CDR3: CASSQRGQGRIRYNEQFF; DNA: TGTGCCAGCTCACAACGGGGGCAAGGTCGAATCCGCTACAATGAGCAGTTCTTC
V: TRBV2; D: TRBD1; length: 15; size: few; J: TRBJ2-3; CDR3: CASSLGTGSGHTQYF; DNA: TGTGCCAGCAGTCTAGGGACAGGCAGCGGGCATACGCAGTATTTT
V: TRBV9; D: NA; length: 16; size: few; J: TRBJ2-7; CDR3: CASSVEPAGAHGEQYF; DNA: TGTGCCAGCAGCGTAGAGCCGGCAGGAGCCCATGGGGAGCAGTACTTC
V: TRBV19; D: NA; length: 15; size: many; J: TRBJ1-1; CDR3: CASTIDGPMNTEAFF; DNA: TGTGCCAGTACCATAGACGGACCGATGAACACTGAAGCTTTCTTT
V: TRBV6-6; D: NA; length: 17; size: few; J: TRBJ2-5; CDR3: CASSYNLPGRNQETQYF; DNA: TGTGCCAGCAGTTACAATCTACCGGGACGGAACCAAGAGACCCAGTACTTC
V: TRBV19; D: TRBD1; length: 17; size: NA; J: TRBJ2-7; CDR3: CASTGPGQGSPHYEQYF; DNA: TGTGCCAGTACTGGGCCGGGACAGGGGTCGCCGCACTACGAGCAGTACTTC
V: TRBV12-3/TRBV12-4; D: NA; length: 13; size: NA; J: TRBJ2-5; CDR3: CASGLHTETAAHF; DNA: TGTGCCAGCGGATTACACACCGAGACCGCCGCGCACTTC
V: TRBV29-1; D: NA; length: 11; size: NA; J: TRBJ2-1; CDR3: CSVEEGQVLFF; DNA: TGCAGCGTTGAAGAAGGGCAGGTACTGTTCTTC
V: TRBV9; D: TRBD1; length: 12; size: many; J: TRBJ2-7; CDR3: CASTGQEFEQYF; DNA: TGTGCCAGCACCGGACAGGAGTTCGAGCAGTACTTC
V: TRBV10-3; D: TRBD1; length: 14; size: NA; J: TRBJ1-5; CDR3: CAISRQGSDQPQHF; DNA: TGTGCCATCAGTAGACAGGGTTCTGATCAGCCCCAGCATTTT
V: TRBV12-3/TRBV12-4; D: TRBD2; length: 17; size: few; J: TRBJ2-1; CDR3: CASSKGLAGGPYNEQFF; DNA: TGTGCCAGCAGTAAGGGACTAGCGGGGGGACCCTACAATGAGCAGTTCTTC
V: TRBV6-5; D: NA; length: 16; size: NA; J: TRBJ1-1; CDR3: CASSFLVTQGDTEAFF; DNA: TGTGCCAGCAGTTTCTTGGTAACCCAGGGTGACACTGAAGCTTTCTTT
V: TRBV5-4; D: NA; length: 14; size: few; J: TRBJ1-2; CDR3: CASLLAGANYGYTF; DNA: TGTGCCAGCCTTCTAGCGGGGGCGAACTATGGCTACACCTTC
V: TRBV6-5; D: NA; length: 14; size: NA; J: TRBJ2-7; CDR3: CASSYGSYPYEQYF; DNA: TGTGCCAGCAGTTACGGCAGCTACCCCTACGAGCAGTACTTC
V: TRBV12-3/TRBV12-4; D: NA; length: 15; size: many; J: TRBJ1-2; CDR3: CASRDYTGLNYGYTF; DNA: TGTGCCAGCAGGGACTATACGGGACTGAACTATGGCTACACCTTC
V: TRBV30; D: NA; length: 13; size: NA; J: TRBJ1-2; CDR3: CAWSVSEGDGYTF; DNA: TGTGCCTGGAGTGTTAGTGAAGGGGATGGCTACACCTTC
V: TRBV6-1; D: NA; length: 17; size: NA; J: TRBJ1-5; CDR3: CASSEALRRQHRGAQHF; DNA: TGTGCCAGCAGTGAAGCGCTTCGGCGTCAGCATCGAGGGGCCCAGCATTTT
V: TRBV19; D: NA; length: 15; size: NA; J: TRBJ1-2; CDR3: CASSRGTPLPYGYTF; DNA: TGTGCCAGTAGTCGCGGGACCCCACTACCCTATGGCTACACCTTC
V: TRBV3-1; D: NA; length: 15; size: many; J: TRBJ1-2; CDR3: CASSHETGANYGYTF; DNA: TGTGCCAGCAGCCATGAGACAGGAGCTAACTATGGCTACACCTTC
V: TRBV27; D: NA; length: 15; size: NA; J: TRBJ1-2; CDR3: CASSLYGRGLGGYTF; DNA: TGTGCCAGCAGTTTATACGGCAGGGGTTTAGGGGGCTACACCTTC
V: TRBV12-3/TRBV12-4; D: NA; length: 12; size: NA; J: TRBJ1-1; CDR3: CASSGRSTEAFF; DNA: TGTGCCAGCAGTGGGAGGAGCACTGAAGCTTTCTTT
V: TRBV7-8; D: NA; length: 15; size: medium-sized; J: TRBJ1-5; CDR3: CASSLDGMGNQPQHF; DNA: TGTGCCAGCAGCTTAGATGGGATGGGCAATCAGCCCCAGCATTTT
V: TRBV10-2; D: NA; length: 14; size: few; J: TRBJ1-2; CDR3: CASSEASPNYGYTF; DNA: TGCGCCAGCAGTGAGGCCAGCCCTAACTATGGCTACACCTTC
V: TRBV30; D: NA; length: 15; size: many; J: TRBJ2-3; CDR3: CAWSVEGFSTDTQYF; DNA: TGTGCCTGGAGTGTAGAAGGGTTTAGCACAGATACGCAGTATTTT
V: TRBV6-1; D: TRBD1; length: 14; size: NA; J: TRBJ1-2; CDR3: CASRPPDRGGGYTF; DNA: TGTGCCAGCAGGCCCCCGGACAGGGGAGGAGGCTACACCTTC
V: TRBV18; D: NA; length: 13; size: many; J: TRBJ1-2; CDR3: CASSPSVNYGYTF; DNA: TGTGCCAGCTCACCCTCAGTTAACTATGGCTACACCTTC
V: TRBV20-1; D: NA; length: 12; size: many; J: TRBJ1-2; CDR3: CSAFEAPYGYTF; DNA: TGCAGTGCTTTCGAAGCGCCCTATGGCTACACCTTC
V: TRBV6-1; D: NA; length: 17; size: NA; J: TRBJ1-1; CDR3: CASSEAPQGLVNTEAFF; DNA: TGTGCCAGCAGTGAAGCGCCGCAGGGACTAGTGAACACTGAAGCTTTCTTT
V: TRBV24-1; D: TRBD2; length: 15; size: few; J: TRBJ2-3; CDR3: CATSDLAGGRDTQYF; DNA: TGTGCCACCAGTGACCTAGCGGGGGGCCGAGATACGCAGTATTTT
V: TRBV12-3/TRBV12-4; D: NA; length: 16; size: NA; J: TRBJ1-2; CDR3: CASSLAPPGRIYGYTF; DNA: TGTGCCAGCAGTTTAGCGCCCCCGGGACGGATTTATGGCTACACCTTC
V: TRBV6-1; D: TRBD1; length: 15; size: many; J: TRBJ2-1; CDR3: CAARQGSSSYNEQFF; DNA: TGTGCCGCCCGACAGGGTTCTAGCTCCTACAATGAGCAGTTCTTC
V: TRBV20-1; D: NA; length: 12; size: few; J: TRBJ1-6; CDR3: CSANTYNSPLHF; DNA: TGCAGTGCTAATACCTATAATTCACCCCTCCACTTT
V: TRBV27; D: NA; length: 14; size: NA; J: TRBJ1-4; CDR3: CASSEGGPNEKLFF; DNA: TGTGCCAGCAGTGAGGGGGGGCCTAATGAAAAACTGTTTTTT
V: TRBV13; D: TRBD2; length: 15; size: many; J: TRBJ2-3; CDR3: CASSASTSGPDTQYF; DNA: TGTGCCAGCAGCGCCTCGACTAGCGGGCCCGATACGCAGTATTTT